This TCR beta chain was recovered during a study of cytomegalovirus exposure and HLA in healthy donors. Whole-study results and caveats: Follow-up analysis found HLA locus-dependent TCR association rates, highest for DRB1 and lowest for HLA-C.

The germline CDR1 and CDR2 sequences are SGDLS and YYNGEE. The CDR3 extends over 13 amino acids. Trimming cost V 4 bases and J 5 bases; bases outside gene matches: 5. Points on this clone: Antigen specificity is unknown.

The primer mix had 60 Vbeta and 13 Jbeta primers. Sequenced by immunoSEQ multiplex PCR; TCRdb stores in-frame clones only, minus some. The data hold approximately 200,000 clones, with roughly 80% observed a single time. This clonotype originated in a woman aged 18-29 years in good health and CMV-seronegative. The chain recombines TRBV9 with TRBJ1-2; 7 bases agree with TRBD1. The specimen sequenced was PBMCs. This CDR3 is CASSRQGSYGYTF. CDR3 coding DNA: TGTGCCAGCAGCCGACAGGGATCTTATGGCTACACCTTC.